This T cell receptor beta chain originates from a study of CD8 T cells in ankylosing spondylitis. Between the trimmed V and J ends, which lost 2 bases and 6 bases, there was a span of 14 bases. The CDR3 is 15 residues long. Germline V lookup: CDR1 MNHEY, CDR2 SVGAGI. This clonotype was observed many times. Its antigen is as yet unknown. Overall study results and limits: Earlier literature documents some of the motif variants in reactive arthritis synovial fluid and blood. According to the report, clones linked to the disease were significantly enriched in matched synovial fluid samples taken from ankylosing spondylitis patients. In ankylosing spondylitis blood, a motif of roughly eight highly homologous TCR beta variants appeared characteristic.

Quantitative 5'-RACE was performed with molecular barcodes, and it yielded the TCR beta libraries. MiXCR, applied by TCRdb to the 5' RACE reads, yields one record per CDR3 protein. The data hold about 170,000 distinct CDR3 sequences, with 15% to 20% observed a single time. The receptor was derived from a male donor with ankylosing spondylitis or in good health (not recorded which). The genes are TRBV6-5 and TRBJ2-1; perhaps TRBD2 as D (5 bases). Sequenced: blood, either unsorted or a sorted T cell fraction (not recorded which). CDR3 amino acids: CASSYSLEGSNEQFF. CDR3 coding DNA: TGTGCCAGCAGTTACAGCCTAGAGGGAAGCAATGAGCAGTTCTTC.